These T cell receptor beta chains were read from a single sample in a study of tumor and adjacent non-tumor tissue in lung cancer. TCRdb re-called the multiplex PCR reads with MiXCR, one entry per CDR3 protein. The table has around 74,000 distinct CDR3 sequences, roughly 70% seen once. What was sequenced was distant non-tumor lung tissue. The receptors derive from a woman aged 45-65 years with non-small cell lung cancer. The CDR3 runs from the conserved cysteine through the conserved F or W. The D gene is left open where the match is weak. Size values are once, few and many counts, or a class for expanded clones, and some rows have none.

clone_size j_call d_call v_call cdr3_nt cdr3_aa
. TRBJ2-1 . TRBV4-2 TGTGCCAGCAGCCAAGAGCCAGGCGAGAGTAACAACAATGAGCAGTTTTTC CASSQEPGESNNNEQFF
. TRBJ2-3 . TRBV5-4 TGCGCCAGCAGCTTGTTCTTAGATACGCGGTATTTT CASSLFLDTRYF
few TRBJ2-1 TRBD2 TRBV29-1 TGTAGCGTTTCTAGCGGGATCGGGGGCAATGAGCAGTTCTTC CSVSSGIGGNEQFF
many TRBJ2-7 TRBD1 TRBV10-1 TGCGCCAGCAGCCACGGGACAGGGGAACCCGAGCAGTACTTC CASSHGTGEPEQYF
many TRBJ2-1 . TRBV5-8 TGTGCCAGCAGCTTGGAGCAGGAAACTGAGCAGTTCTTC CASSLEQETEQFF
. TRBJ2-7 TRBD2 TRBV9 TGTGCCAGCAGCGTAGACGGGACTAGATTGTACGAGCAGTACTTC CASSVDGTRLYEQYF
. TRBJ2-5 . TRBV4-1 TGCGCCGGCAGCCAAGGTGGCAGGGGATGGGAAATAGAGACCCAGTACTTC CAGSQGGRGWEIETQYF
. TRBJ2-1 . TRBV12-3/TRBV12-4 TGTGCCTGCAGCTCTGTATCTGGAAGGGGGTACAATGAGCAGTTCTTC CACSSVSGRGYNEQFF
. TRBJ2-1 . TRBV29-1 TGCAGCGTTGAAGATCGACGGACGATATGCAATGAGCAGTTCTTC CSVEDRRTICNEQFF
. TRBJ2-7 . TRBV4-1 TGCGCCAGCAGCCAAGATAGGAGGACTGGCGAGAGAGTCGAGCAGTACTTC CASSQDRRTGERVEQYF
few TRBJ2-7 . TRBV6-2/TRBV6-3 TGTGCCAGCTGTTACTCGGGGACTTGGACGGGTGTGGCCGAGCAGTACTTC CASCYSGTWTGVAEQYF
. TRBJ2-2 . TRBV11-2 TGTGCTATCAGCAAAAACTGGGACACCAGGGAGCTGTTTTTT CAISKNWDTRELFF
. TRBJ2-1 TRBD2 TRBV11-2 TGTGCCAGCAGCTTACTAGCGGGAGGGTTCAATGAGCAGTTCTTC CASSLLAGGFNEQFF
. TRBJ2-7 . TRBV20-1 TGCAGTGCTAGCGACAGCGCCAGCTCCTACGAGCAGTACTTC CSASDSASSYEQYF
. TRBJ2-5 . TRBV11-2 TGTGCCAGCAGCTTAGATCATCGAGAGACCCAATACTTC CASSLDHRETQYF
. TRBJ2-1 . TRBV20-1 TGCAGTGCTGGAGACTTAGCGAGACTCACCCAAAGCTCCTACAATGAACAGCTCTTC CSAGDLARLTQSSYNEQLF
. TRBJ2-1 TRBD2 TRBV5-1 TGCGCCATCAGCACCGACGGACTAGCCGTTACTGGTGAGCAGTTCTTC CAISTDGLAVTGEQFF
. TRBJ2-2 . TRBV29-1 TGCAGCGTTTTAGGCCAGGGGCGGACCGGGGAGCCGTCTTTT CSVLGQGRTGEPSF
many TRBJ2-5 . TRBV13 TGTGCCAGCAGCCTCCGCATACAAGAGACCCAGTACTTC CASSLRIQETQYF
. TRBJ1-2 . TRBV20-1 TGCAGTGCCGGAACCTACCTTGAGTACACCTTC CSAGTYLEYTF
. TRBJ2-7 . TRBV7-2 TGTGCCAGCAATGCGGCTTCGTCCTACGAGCAGTACTTC CASNAASSYEQYF
many TRBJ2-5 TRBD1 TRBV20-1 TGCAGTGCTAAGTACAGGGGTTTTGAGACCCAGTACTTC CSAKYRGFETQYF
. TRBJ2-1 . TRBV4-1 TGCGCCAGCAGCCAAGAGGGGGGTGGGCGGTTGGGGCACAATGAGCAGTCCTTC CASSQEGGGRLGHNEQSF
. TRBJ2-1 TRBD2 TRBV4-1 TGCGCCAGCAGCCAACCTTGGGGACTAACGGATTACAATGAGCGGTTCTTC CASSQPWGLTDYNERFF
many TRBJ2-3 . TRBV12-3/TRBV12-4 TGTGCCAGCAGCCAACCGACTATAAGCACAGATACGCAGTATTTT CASSQPTISTDTQYF
many TRBJ2-1 . TRBV29-1 TGCAGCGTGGGTGGCAATGAGCAGTTCTTC CSVGGNEQFF
few TRBJ2-5 TRBD2 TRBV20-1 TGCGGTGCTAGAGAGACTAGCGGCCAAGAGACCCAGTACTTC CGARETSGQETQYF
many TRBJ1-1 TRBD1 TRBV29-1 TGCAGCGTTGCCGACCGACAGGGAAGGACTGAAGCTTTCTTT CSVADRQGRTEAFF
. TRBJ2-5 . TRBV4-3 TGCGCCAGCAGTCAATACCAGGGGTGGGAGACCCAATATTTC CASSQYQGWETQYF
few TRBJ1-4 . TRBV5-6 TGTGCCAGCAGCTTCCGTACAGGCACTAATGAAAAACTGTTTTTT CASSFRTGTNEKLFF